Detailed here is one T cell receptor (beta chain). The specificity of this receptor is unknown. One base away there is no much larger clone; base qualities are not given. The data originate from a study of technical replicates of blood from a handful of donors listed by TCRdb under 2017. CDR1 and CDR2 (SGHDT, YYEEEE) derive from the germline V gene. The CDR3 has 14 amino acids, counting the end cysteine and phenylalanine. Only the CDR3 region is kept as DNA, spanning 42 bases read in frame from base 1. The junction carries 10 bases between V and J, which are trimmed by 6 bases and 0 bases respectively. Preparation of the library involved the immunoSEQ multiplex PCR assay. Not all clones reach the TCRdb copy of this immuneACCESS table, which keeps in-frame sequences only. Checked studies attribute under half of the gap to unresolved V genes and leave the rest unexplained. Here the sample has over 50,000 clones; 70% to 90% occur a single time. Of the sample, 5% to 6.5% falls within the top ten clones.

This receptor was taken from a human donor in good health. Some clones in this sample may be carry-over from other donors' samples. The chain employs TRBV5-6 and TRBJ2-4; the D gene is unclear. Sequenced sample: PBMCs. The DNA reads as follows: TGTGCCAGCACCCCCAGACTAGCCAAAAACATTCAGTACTTC. It specifies CASTPRLAKNIQYF.